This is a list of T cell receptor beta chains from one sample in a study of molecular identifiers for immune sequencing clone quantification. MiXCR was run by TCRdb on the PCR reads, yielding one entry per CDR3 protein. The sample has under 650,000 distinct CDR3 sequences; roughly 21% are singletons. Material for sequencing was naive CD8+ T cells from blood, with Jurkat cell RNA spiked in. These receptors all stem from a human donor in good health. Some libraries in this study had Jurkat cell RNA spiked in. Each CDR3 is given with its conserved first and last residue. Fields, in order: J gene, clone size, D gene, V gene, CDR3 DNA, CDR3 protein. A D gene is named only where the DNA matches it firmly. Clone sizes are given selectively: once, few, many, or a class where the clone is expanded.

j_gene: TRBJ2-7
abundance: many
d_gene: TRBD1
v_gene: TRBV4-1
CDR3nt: TGCGCCAGCAGCCAAGATGGGACAGGGGGCCTCGAGCAGTACTTC
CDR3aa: CASSQDGTGGLEQYF

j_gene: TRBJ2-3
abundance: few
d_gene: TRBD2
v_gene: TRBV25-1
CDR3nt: TGTGCCAGCAGTGAAATTCTAGCGGGGGTGAACACAGATACGCAGTATTTT
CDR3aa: CASSEILAGVNTDTQYF

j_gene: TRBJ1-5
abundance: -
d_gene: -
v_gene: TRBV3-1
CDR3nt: TGTGCCAGCGGCCAAGATACCGATAGCAATCAGCCCCAGCATTTT
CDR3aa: CASGQDTDSNQPQHF

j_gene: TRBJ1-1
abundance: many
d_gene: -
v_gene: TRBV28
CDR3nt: TGTGCCAGCAGTTTATTGGTCAGTGAAGCTTTCTTT
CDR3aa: CASSLLVSEAFF

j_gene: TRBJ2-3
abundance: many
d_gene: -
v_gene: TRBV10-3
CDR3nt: TGTGCCATCAGTCCTGGCTCCGGGGGCACAGATACGCAGTATTTT
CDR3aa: CAISPGSGGTDTQYF

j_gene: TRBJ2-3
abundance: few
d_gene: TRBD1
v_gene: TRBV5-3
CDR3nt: TGTGCCAGCAGCTTGGGTGGGACAGGGGGAGATACGCAGTATTTT
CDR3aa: CASSLGGTGGDTQYF

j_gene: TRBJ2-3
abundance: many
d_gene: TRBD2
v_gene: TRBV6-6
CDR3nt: TGTGCCAGCACCCTAGCGGGAGCGACAGATACGCAGTATTTT
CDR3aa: CASTLAGATDTQYF

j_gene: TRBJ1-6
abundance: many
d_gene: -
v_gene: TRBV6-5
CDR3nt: TGTGCCAGCAGTTCCAAGACAGTGCTTAATTCACCCCTCCACTTT
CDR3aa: CASSSKTVLNSPLHF

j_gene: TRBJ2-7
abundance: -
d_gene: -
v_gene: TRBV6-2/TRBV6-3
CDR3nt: TGTGCCAGCAGCTACGCCTGGACAGCCTCCTACGAGCAGTACTTC
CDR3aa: CASSYAWTASYEQYF

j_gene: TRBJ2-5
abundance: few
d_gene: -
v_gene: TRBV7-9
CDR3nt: TGTGCCAGCAGCTCTCCCAACGGTCCGGAGACCCAGTACTTC
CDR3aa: CASSSPNGPETQYF

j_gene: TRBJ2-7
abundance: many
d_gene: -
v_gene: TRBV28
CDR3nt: TGTGCCAGCAGCAACTTCCAGCTCGGCTCCTACGAGCAGTACTTC
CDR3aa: CASSNFQLGSYEQYF

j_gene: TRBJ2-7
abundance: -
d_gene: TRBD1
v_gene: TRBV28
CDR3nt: TGTGCCAGCAGAGATAAGACAGGGGGCAACTACGAGCAGTACTTC
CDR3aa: CASRDKTGGNYEQYF

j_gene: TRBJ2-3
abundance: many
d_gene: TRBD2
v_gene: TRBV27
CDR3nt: TGTGCCAGCAGACAACTAGCGGCCGCTAGCACAGATACGCAGTATTTT
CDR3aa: CASRQLAAASTDTQYF

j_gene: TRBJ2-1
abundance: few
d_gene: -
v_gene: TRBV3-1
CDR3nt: TGTGCCAGCAGCCAATTTACCTACAATGAGCAGTTCTTC
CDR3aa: CASSQFTYNEQFF

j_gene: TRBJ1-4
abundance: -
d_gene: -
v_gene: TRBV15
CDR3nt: TGTGCCACCAGCAGAGTTTCCAATAATGAAAAACTGTTTTTT
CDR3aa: CATSRVSNNEKLFF

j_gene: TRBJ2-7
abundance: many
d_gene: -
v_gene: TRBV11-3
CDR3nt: TGTGCCAGCAGCCCCGGGAATTCCTACGAGCAGTACTTC
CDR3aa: CASSPGNSYEQYF

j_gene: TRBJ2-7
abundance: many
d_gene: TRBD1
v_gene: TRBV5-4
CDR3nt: TGTGCCAGCAGCTTGGCAGGGACAGCCTACGAGCAGTACTTC
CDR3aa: CASSLAGTAYEQYF

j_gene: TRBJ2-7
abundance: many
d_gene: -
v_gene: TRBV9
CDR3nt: TGTGCCAGCAGCGTCGGCTCCGCTACGACAGGCTCCTACGAGCAGTACTTC
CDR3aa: CASSVGSATTGSYEQYF

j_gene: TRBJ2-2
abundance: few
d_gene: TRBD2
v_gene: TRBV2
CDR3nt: TGTGCCAGCAGTGAAGATGGCAGCGGGAGGTCCACCGGGGAGCTGTTTTTT
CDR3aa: CASSEDGSGRSTGELFF

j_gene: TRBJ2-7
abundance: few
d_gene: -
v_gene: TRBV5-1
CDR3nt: TGCGCCAGCAGCTTGGGCGGTACCCACGAGCAGTACTTC
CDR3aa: CASSLGGTHEQYF

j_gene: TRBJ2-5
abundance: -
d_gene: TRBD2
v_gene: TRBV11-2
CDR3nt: TGTGCCAGCAGCTCAGGGTGGGAGGGAGAGACCCAGTACTTC
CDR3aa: CASSSGWEGETQYF

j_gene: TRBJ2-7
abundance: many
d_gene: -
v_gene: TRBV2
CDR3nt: TGTGCCAGCAGTGGAATCCAGGGCTACCCCTACGAGCAGTACTTC
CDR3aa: CASSGIQGYPYEQYF

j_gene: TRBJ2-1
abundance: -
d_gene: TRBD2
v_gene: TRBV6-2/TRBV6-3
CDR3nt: TGTGCCAGCAGTTACTATGTAGCGGGCGCCCTAATGAATGAGCAGTTCTTC
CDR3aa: CASSYYVAGALMNEQFF

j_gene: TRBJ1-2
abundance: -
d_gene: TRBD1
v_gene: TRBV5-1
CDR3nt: TGCGCCAGCAGCTTTGATCGGACAGGGATCTACTATGGCTACACCTTC
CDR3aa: CASSFDRTGIYYGYTF

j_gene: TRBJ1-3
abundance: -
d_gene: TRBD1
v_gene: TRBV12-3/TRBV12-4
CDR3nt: TGTGCCAGCAGTTCGACAGGGTCTGGAAACACCATATATTTT
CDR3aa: CASSSTGSGNTIYF

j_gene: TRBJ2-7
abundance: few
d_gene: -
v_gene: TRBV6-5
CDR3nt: TGTGCCAGCAGCCTGGGTATAGGGTCGAGATACGAGCAGTACTTC
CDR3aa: CASSLGIGSRYEQYF

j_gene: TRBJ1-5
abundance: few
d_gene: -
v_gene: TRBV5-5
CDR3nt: TGTGCCAGCAGCCCAGGGGTCTGGGGAGGCAATCAGCCCCAGCATTTT
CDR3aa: CASSPGVWGGNQPQHF

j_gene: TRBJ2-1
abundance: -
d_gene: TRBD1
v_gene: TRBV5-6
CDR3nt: TGTGCCAGCAGGACCGGGACAGCCAATGAGCAGTTCTTC
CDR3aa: CASRTGTANEQFF

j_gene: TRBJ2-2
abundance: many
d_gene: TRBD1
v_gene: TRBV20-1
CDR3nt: TGCAGTGCTAGAGGACAGGGGGCTGATCACACCGGGGAGCTGTTTTTT
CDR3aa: CSARGQGADHTGELFF

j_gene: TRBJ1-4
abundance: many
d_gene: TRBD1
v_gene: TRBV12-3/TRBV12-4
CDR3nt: TGTGCCAGCAGCCCGAGGGGGACAGGGTCCCAAAAACTGTTTTTT
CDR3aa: CASSPRGTGSQKLFF

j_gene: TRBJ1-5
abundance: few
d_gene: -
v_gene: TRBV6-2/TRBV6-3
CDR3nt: TGTGCCAGCAGTTACTCGGCCCGATGGGGCAATCAGCCCCAGCATTTT
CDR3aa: CASSYSARWGNQPQHF

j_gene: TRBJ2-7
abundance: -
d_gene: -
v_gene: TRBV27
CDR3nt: TGTGCCAGCAGTTTCAGGGAAACCTACGAGCAGTACTTC
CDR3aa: CASSFRETYEQYF

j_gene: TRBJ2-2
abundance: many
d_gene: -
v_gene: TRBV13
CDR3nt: TGTGCCAGCAGCCTCCAGGGGGGGGCCGGGGAGCTGTTTTTT
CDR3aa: CASSLQGGAGELFF

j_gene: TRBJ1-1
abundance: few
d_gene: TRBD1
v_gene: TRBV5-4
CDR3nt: TGTGCCAGCAGCTGGACAGGGGGCATCACTGAAGCTTTCTTT
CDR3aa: CASSWTGGITEAFF

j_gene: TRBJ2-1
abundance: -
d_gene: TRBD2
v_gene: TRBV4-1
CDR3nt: TGCGCCAGCAGCCCCCCGGGGGGGGGCACCTCCAATGAGCAGTTCTTC
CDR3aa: CASSPPGGGTSNEQFF

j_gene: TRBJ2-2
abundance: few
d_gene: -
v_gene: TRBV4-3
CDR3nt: TGCGCCAGCAGCCAACCTCGGGACACCGGAAACACCGGGGAGCTGTTTTTT
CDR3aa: CASSQPRDTGNTGELFF

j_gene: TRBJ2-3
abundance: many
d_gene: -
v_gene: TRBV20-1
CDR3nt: TGCAGTGCTAGAGAAGGTAGCGGACCTAGCACAGATACGCAGTATTTT
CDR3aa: CSAREGSGPSTDTQYF

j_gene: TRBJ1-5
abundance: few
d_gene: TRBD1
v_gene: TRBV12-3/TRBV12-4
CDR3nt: TGTGCCAGCAGTTTACAGACAGGGGGCTTGGTTCAGCCCCAGCATTTT
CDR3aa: CASSLQTGGLVQPQHF

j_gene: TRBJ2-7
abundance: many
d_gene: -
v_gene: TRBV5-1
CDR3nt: TGCGCCAGCAGCTACCGGGATGGACCCGTCTACGAGCAGTACTTC
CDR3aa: CASSYRDGPVYEQYF

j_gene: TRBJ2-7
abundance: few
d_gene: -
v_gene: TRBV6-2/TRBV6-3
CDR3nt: TGTGCCAGCAGTTTCTTCATCGGCAGGGGGGTCGACGAGCAGTACTTC
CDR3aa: CASSFFIGRGVDEQYF

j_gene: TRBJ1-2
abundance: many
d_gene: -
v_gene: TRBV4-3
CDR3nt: TGCGCCAGCAGCCAAGATATAACAGTAGCCGGCTACACCTTC
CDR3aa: CASSQDITVAGYTF

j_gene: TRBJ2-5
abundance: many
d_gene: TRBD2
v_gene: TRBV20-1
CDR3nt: TGCAGTGCTAGAGGACTAGCGGAAATCCAAGAGACCCAGTACTTC
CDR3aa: CSARGLAEIQETQYF

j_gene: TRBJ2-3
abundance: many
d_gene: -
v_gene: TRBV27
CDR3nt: TGTGCCAGCAGCCCTCGTGTCGGGGTCACAGATACGCAGTATTTT
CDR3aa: CASSPRVGVTDTQYF

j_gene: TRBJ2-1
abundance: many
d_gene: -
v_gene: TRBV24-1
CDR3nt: TGTGCCACCAGTGATCAACTGGACTCCTACAATGAGCAGTTCTTC
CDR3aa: CATSDQLDSYNEQFF

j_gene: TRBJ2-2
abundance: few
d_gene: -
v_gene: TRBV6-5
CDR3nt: TGTGCCAGCAGTTACCGACTTCGCGGGATTGACTCCGGGGAGCTGTTTTTT
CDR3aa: CASSYRLRGIDSGELFF

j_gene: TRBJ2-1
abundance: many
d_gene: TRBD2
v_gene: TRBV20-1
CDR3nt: TGCAGTGCTAAACTCCTAGCGGGAGCGATCTACAATGAGCAGTTCTTC
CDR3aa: CSAKLLAGAIYNEQFF

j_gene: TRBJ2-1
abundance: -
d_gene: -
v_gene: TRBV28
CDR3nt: TGTGCCAGCAGTTTTATTCTCGGACAGCTCAATGAGCAGTTCTTC
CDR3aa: CASSFILGQLNEQFF

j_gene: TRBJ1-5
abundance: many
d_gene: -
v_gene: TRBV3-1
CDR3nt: TGTGCCAGCAGCCAAGTTCCTAATCAGCCCCAGCATTTT
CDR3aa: CASSQVPNQPQHF

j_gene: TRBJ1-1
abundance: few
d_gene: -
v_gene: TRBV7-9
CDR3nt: TGTGCCAGCACGGAGTGGAGGAACACTGAAGCTTTCTTT
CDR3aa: CASTEWRNTEAFF